This T cell receptor beta chain was identified in a study of T cell responses to AZD1222 COVID-19 vaccine (dated by TCRdb to the early 2020s). In the study overall: Because spike-specific TCR depth and breadth did not differ between the two schedules, AZD1222 recipients who got a second dose at roughly 4 weeks were pooled with those who got a second dose at roughly 12 weeks. Enrollment into the trials was organized by age into subgroups of 18-55, 56-69 and 70-plus years, and those subgroups contained about 150, 27 and 61 TCR-sequenced participants, respectively. TCR sequencing covered roughly 230 trial participants: 200 to 220 given two doses of AZD1222 and approximately 25 given two doses of MenACWY control vaccine. The investigation overall reported the following: In the small 56-69-year group, the increase in depth fell short of significance, most likely because of low power. Reportedly, close to half of the unique spike-specific TCRs recognized epitopes lying outside the regions that are mutated in the B.1.351 and B.1.1.7 variants. Only five or six AZD1222 recipients were SARS-CoV-2 seropositive at baseline, limiting conclusions about previously exposed vaccinees. Vaccine-associated CD4 TCRs spanned the whole spike protein, with dominant responses in regions 160-218 and 743-854. Participants were mostly white British and included more females than males, and it was suggested by the authors that clonal diversity may have been underestimated. No day 14 peak-response samples were available, so repertoires were characterized only after the peak T cell response. Spike-specific TCR breadth and depth rose significantly after two AZD1222 doses compared with day 0 and with MenACWY recipients.

Reading the label with the study, this specimen's time point is: baseline before first vaccination. Vaccinee samples were obtained from the UK trials COV001 and COV002, which included a single-blind randomized controlled phase 2/3 trial of AZD1222 (ChAdOx1 nCoV-19) in healthy adults. For TCRbeta chain sequencing, PBMC samples from trial participants were taken at day 0 and at day 28 after the second dose. There are 16 amino acids in the CDR3, from cysteine to phenylalanine inclusive. Only CDR3 DNA remains: 48 bases, in frame from the first base. CDR1 and CDR2 were assigned from the germline V gene (reference sequence) as SGHNT and YYREEE. Compared with germline, V lacks 3 bases and J lacks 4 bases; bases without a gene match: 3. The CDR3 regions of human TCRbeta chains were analyzed by immunosequencing. For the original study's pipeline: Repertoire TCRs were checked for matches against a reference library of SARS-CoV-2-specific TCRs that had been generated using the MIRA antigen-specificity platform. Breadth was defined as the fraction of unique TCRs that were SARS-CoV-2-associated. Depth was defined as the fraction of total T cells that were SARS-CoV-2-associated. Each spike-specific TCR was assigned to its reactive spike region and to a CD4 or CD8 class using the MIRA data. Log10-transformed breadth and depth values were compared by one-way ANOVA with Sidak's multiple comparisons tests. Drawn from immuneACCESS, this table holds only the in-frame rearrangements with V and J called that TCRdb kept. Clones are partly lost; checked studies trace under half to an unresolved V gene and leave the rest unexplained. From that table come the V and J calls and clone size; the DNA was used to work out D and trimming. The sample table records 200,000 or so clones; around 92% of these occur just once. The top ten hold 8.5% to 12% of the sample.

Comment on this clone: There is no known antigen for this receptor. No base-level quality is on record; no much larger clone is a single base apart.

The TCR sequence derives from an adult in good health. The material sequenced was peripheral blood, taken on day 0 of AZD1222 vaccination. Recombination joined TRBV5-4 with TRBJ2-2; 13 middle bases align to TRBD2. The nucleotides read TGTGCCAGCAGCTCCCGACTAGCGGGGGGCACCGGGGAGCTGTTTTTT. This translates into CASSSRLAGGTGELFF.